This passage covers 9 T cell receptor beta chains from one sample sequenced in a study of TIL therapy for anti-PD-1-resistant metastatic lung cancer. Time point reported: pre-treatment sample, taken before nivolumab and TIL therapy. This was the immunoSEQ v3 assay. TCRdb's table, derived via immunoSEQ multiplex PCR, lists solely in-frame clones and lacks some. Among 50,000 to 65,000 clones listed, 55% to 75% were seen once. The sample was blood, taken at baseline. The receptor set was obtained from a person aged 30 to 80 with non-small cell lung cancer.

Here the CDR3 DNA reads TGTGCCTGGAGTCCCCATCCCCCGGGGGCCAACGTCCTGACTTTC. As protein: CAWSPHPPGANVLTF. V and J are TRBV30 and TRBJ2-6; D gene unclear. CDR3 length equals 15 residues. Germline V gives CDR1 GTSNPN, CDR2 SVGIG (reference sequence). V lost 2 bases to trimming and J lost 4 bases, with 12 bases between them.

This sequence joins TRBV2 and TRBJ2-3; maybe TRBD2 (6 bases). With 3 bases removed from V and 0 bases from J, the gap between germline ends came to 13 bases. Germline lookup yields CDR1 SNHLY and CDR2 FYNNEI. This CDR3 region has 16 residues. CDR3 amino acids: CASSDGRGTSTDTQYF. DNA of the CDR3: TGTGCCAGCAGTGATGGGCGCGGGACTAGCACAGATACGCAGTATTTT.

The chain recombines TRBV7-9 with TRBJ1-5; the D is unclear. From germline, CDR1 is SEHNR and CDR2 FQNEAQ (reference sequence). The CDR3 extends over 13 amino acids. The ends were cut back, 5 bases at V and 0 bases at J, with 5 bases in the middle. The CDR3 loop reads CASSQYSNQPQHF. The DNA of the CDR3 is TGTGCCAGCAGCCAATATAGCAATCAGCCCCAGCATTTT.

V is TRBV7-8 and J is TRBJ2-5; a weak D match, TRBD1 (5 bases). The ends were cut back, 3 bases at V and 3 bases at J, with 8 bases in the middle. CDR3 length equals 13 residues. CDR1 and CDR2 (germline): SGHVS, FQNEAQ. The CDR3 region has the DNA TGTGCCAGCAGCTTCGGCAGGGAAGAGACCCAGTACTTC. It is translated as CASSFGREETQYF.

In its sample, this clone was seen a few times. The chain employs TRBV7-2 and TRBJ1-1; no clear D. The V gene lost 4 bases and the J gene lost 1 base, with 16 bases spanning the gap. This CDR3 region has 16 residues. Germline CDR1 and CDR2: SGHTA and FQGNSA. CDR3 protein: CASSSDIVRQNTEAFF. As DNA, the CDR3 is TGTGCCAGCAGCTCCGACATCGTCCGACAGAACACTGAAGCTTTCTTT.

The V and J genes are TRBV29-1 and TRBJ1-3; a weak D match, TRBD1 (5 bases). This CDR3 has 13 amino acids. Germline V gene sequence: CDR1 SQVTM, CDR2 ANQGSEA. The ends were cut back, 1 base at V and 7 bases at J, with 11 bases in the middle. The CDR3 protein is CSVEAQGGNTIYF. CDR3 DNA: TGCAGCGTTGAAGCCCAGGGTGGGAACACCATATATTTT.

This chain uses TRBV7-9 with TRBJ2-1; D uncertain. Germline-derived CDR1 and CDR2 are SEHNR and FQNEAQ (reference sequence). The CDR3 runs 15 residues. V shed 5 bases and J shed 0 bases, with 11 bases lying between them. This CDR3 reads CASSPDGPSYNEQFF. The DNA for the CDR3 is TGTGCCAGCAGCCCCGACGGCCCCTCCTACAATGAGCAGTTCTTC. Complete variable domain (other parts from reference TRBV7-9 and TRBJ2-1): DTGVSQNPRHKITKRGQNVTFRCDPISEHNRLYWYRQTLGQGPEFLTYFQNEAQLEKSRLLSDRFSAERPKGSFSTLEIQRTEQGDSAMYLCASSPDGPSYNEQFFGPGTRLTVL.

The gene calls are TRBV7-2 and TRBJ2-7; 7 bases align to TRBD1. J was trimmed by 4 bases and V by 6 bases; bases with no gene match: 12. The CDR3 length is 15 residues. Germline V gene lookup returns CDR1 SGHTA and CDR2 FQGNSA. The CDR3 DNA sequence: TGTGCCAGCAGAGAAGCCGGGACAGCCCCATACGAGCAGTACTTC. This encodes CASREAGTAPYEQYF.

The chain employs TRBV2 and TRBJ1-2; 9 nucleotides match TRBD1. Germline values: CDR1 SNHLY, CDR2 FYNNEI. The CDR3 spans 15 residues. V trimming: 2 bases; J trimming: 7 bases; junction bases outside the gene matches: 8. CDR3 region: CASSEREQGASGYTF. The CDR3 nucleotides are TGTGCCAGCAGTGAAAGGGAACAGGGGGCGAGTGGCTACACCTTC.